The 2 T cell receptor beta chains given below trace back to one sample, sequenced in a study of CXCR3-negative and CXCR3-positive naive CD8 T cells (dated by TCRdb to about 2019). The paper's findings and limits, for the study overall: TRB CDR3s from CXCR3-positive naive cells showed higher hydrophobicity (lower Kidera factor 4), lower energy, and higher strength and volume indices than CXCR3-negative naive cells.

Antigens of these TCRs are unknown. Instrument used: NextSeq 550. The Human TCR Profiling Kit (MiLaboratory) was used to make UMI-labeled 5' RACE TRB cDNA libraries. TCRdb reprocessed the reads and lists each CDR3 protein sequence as a single entry, with no DNA. Per the sample table, the count is over 95,000 distinct CDR3 sequences. The top ten hold approximately 0.4% of the sample. The sequenced material came from naive CXCR3+ CD8+ T cells from blood. What this sample's cell subset or site label stands for: CD45RO-CCR7+CD27+CD95- naive CD8+ T cells expressing CXCR3 (TNR3+). The receptors come from a human donor in good health. Some clones in this sample may be carry-over from other donors' samples.

The V and J genes are TRBV29-1 and TRBJ2-3. The CDR3 consists of 14 residues. Germline values: CDR1 SQVTM, CDR2 ANQGSEA. CDR3 sequence: CSVGGVGYTDTQYF.

The gene calls are TRBV20-1 and TRBJ1-2. CDR1 is DFQATT, CDR2 SNEGSKA, per germline (reference sequence). This CDR3 region has 15 residues. CDR3 in amino acids: CSARPLNSADYGYTF.